Presented here are 24 T cell receptor beta chains from one specimen sequenced in a study of blood T cells in healthy people across ages. With a J-beta primer mix and a sample-barcoded 5' primer, a second PCR ran roughly 6 to 12 cycles. TCRdb processed the 5' RACE reads anew with MiXCR; each CDR3 protein has one entry. Of 800,000 or so distinct CDR3 sequences listed, about 46% are singletons. Sequenced: blood. The receptors here all came from an elderly man in good health.

This clonotype has just a few counts. The V call is TRBV7-9, the J call TRBJ2-5; D is undetermined. This CDR3 has 13 amino acids. The V end was cut by 2 bases, the J end by 1 base, with 5 bases between. Germline CDR1 reads SEHNR; CDR2 reads FQNEAQ (reference sequence). The DNA for the CDR3 is TGTGCCAGCAGCTTAAACTCCCAAGAGACCCAGTACTTC. Encoded protein: CASSLNSQETQYF.

This sequence joins TRBV5-1 and TRBJ2-7; D not certain. This CDR3 is 14 amino acids long. Trimming cost V 0 bases and J 3 bases, with 10 bases left between them. From germline, CDR1 is SGHRS and CDR2 YFSETQ. The CDR3 nucleotides are TGCGCCAGCAGCTTGGACCAGGCTTTCTACGAGCAGTACTTC. Translated, it gives CASSLDQAFYEQYF.

This clonotype was observed many times. The genes are TRBV20-1 and TRBJ2-1, with D unresolved. The ends were cut back, 5 bases at V and 4 bases at J, with 15 bases in the middle. Germline assignment: CDR1 DFQATT and CDR2 SNEGSKA (reference sequence). The CDR3 is 14 amino acids. CDR3 nucleotide sequence: TGCAGTGCTGGGGTTGCGGAAGGATACAATGAGCAGTTCTTC. As protein: CSAGVAEGYNEQFF.

V usage is TRBV28 and J usage is TRBJ2-7, with D perhaps TRBD1 or TRBD2 (6 bases each). Trimming took 6 bases from V and 2 from J, leaving 14 bases between them. The germline CDR1 and CDR2 sequences are MDHEN and SYDVKM. This CDR3 has 14 residues. This CDR3 is CASRFKGGPYEQYF. CDR3 coding DNA: TGTGCCAGCAGATTCAAGGGGGGTCCCTACGAGCAGTACTTC.

This clonotype was seen only a few times. CDR3 region: CASIPMGSYNEQFF. The CDR3 nucleotides are TGTGCCAGCATCCCCATGGGGTCCTACAATGAGCAGTTCTTC. V usage is TRBV6-2 or TRBV6-3 and J usage is TRBJ2-1; D remains unclear. CDR1 is MNHEY and CDR2 is SVGEGT in the germline V gene. V was pared by 7 bases and J by 1 base, with 11 bases between. The CDR3 runs to 14 residues.

The genes are TRBV20-1 and TRBJ2-5; TRBD1 aligns across 11 bases. The CDR3 is 13 residues long. V was pared by 5 bases and J by 3 bases, with 2 bases of the junction left unmatched. CDR1 is DFQATT and CDR2 is SNEGSKA in the germline V gene (reference sequence). The CDR3 DNA reads as TGCAGTGCTCGGACAGGGGGCGAAGAGACCCAGTACTTC. Translated: CSARTGGEETQYF.

The CDR3 DNA follows: TGCAGTGCTACTGACAGGGGGCTGACTGAAGCTTTCTTT. Translated, it gives CSATDRGLTEAFF. The chain has TRBV20-1 and TRBJ1-1, with 10 nucleotides matching TRBD1. Looked up from germline, CDR1 is DFQATT and CDR2 is SNEGSKA (reference sequence). The ends lost 4 bases at V and 5 bases at J; junction bases unmatched: 4. The CDR3 totals 13 residues.

This chain uses TRBV6-6 with TRBJ2-3, with 7 nucleotides matching TRBD1. Looked up from germline, CDR1 is MNHNY and CDR2 is SVGAGI (reference sequence). This CDR3 spans 12 amino acids. With 7 bases clipped from V and 6 bases from J, the junction kept 4 bases outside the gene matches. CDR3 residues: CASKTGADTQYF. CDR3 nucleotides: TGTGCCAGCAAAACAGGGGCCGATACGCAGTATTTT.

The sample holds a few counts of this clonotype. A much more abundant neighbour one base away suggests this may be a read error. V gene TRBV6-2 or TRBV6-3 combines with J gene TRBJ2-5; D is unresolved. V was trimmed by 5 bases and J by 11 bases, leaving 21 bases between them. The CDR3 runs to 14 residues. CDR1 is MNHEY, CDR2 SVGEGT, per germline. CDR3 residues: CASSTRVGHNEQYF. CDR3 DNA sequence: TGTGCCAGCAGTACAAGAGTCGGGCACAATGAGCAGTACTTC.

The chain is built from TRBV20-1 and TRBJ1-2; TRBD1 agrees at 7 bases. V shed 5 bases and J 2 bases; nucleotides not matched to a gene: 14. From germline, CDR1 is DFQATT and CDR2 SNEGSKA (reference sequence). CDR3 length: 16 amino acids. The CDR3 region is CSADPLTTGSNYGYTF. The CDR3 nucleotides are TGCAGTGCTGACCCCCTTACGACAGGGTCAAACTATGGCTACACCTTC.

This clonotype was found a few times. The J gene is TRBJ2-7, the V gene TRBV5-1; a possible D gene is TRBD2 (5 bases). Germline loops: CDR1 SGHRS, CDR2 YFSETQ. Trimming removed 0 bases from V and 0 bases from J, with 10 bases in between. The CDR3 extends over 15 amino acids. The CDR3 region has the DNA TGCGCCAGCAGCTTGGAGGGCGGGCCCTCCTACGAGCAGTACTTC. Translation gives CASSLEGGPSYEQYF.

This clonotype was observed a handful of times. This chain's CDR3 is CASSERTGYNYGYTF. The CDR3 nucleotides are TGTGCCAGCAGCGAGAGGACAGGGTACAACTATGGCTACACCTTC. This chain uses TRBV7-2 with TRBJ1-2, with 8 nucleotides matching TRBD1. J gave up 2 bases and V 5 bases, and 7 bases lay outside the gene matches. CDR3 length: 15 residues. Germline V CDR1 and CDR2: SGHTA, FQGNSA.

The genes are TRBV7-9 and TRBJ2-5; 7 nucleotides agree with TRBD1. Germline-derived CDR1 and CDR2 are SEHNR and FQNEAQ (reference sequence). The CDR3 consists of 11 residues. Trimming took 5 bases from V and 11 from J; bases not matched to a gene: 5. The CDR3 DNA follows: TGTGCCAGCAGCCCAGGGGGACGGCAGTACTTC. Translation gives CASSPGGRQYF.

The CDR3 DNA follows: TGTGCCAGCAGCTTAACCCCCGGGACAGGGGAACCAGAAGCTTTCTTT. This encodes CASSLTPGTGEPEAFF. The rearrangement links TRBV11-2 to TRBJ1-1; 10 bases match TRBD1. The CDR3 spans 16 residues. Losses at the gene ends were 2 bases for V and 8 bases for J; bases not matched to a gene: 11. CDR1 is SGHAT, CDR2 FQNNGV, per germline. The full variable domain, rest sourced from reference TRBV11-2 and TRBJ1-1, is EAGVAQSPRYKIIEKRQSVAFWCNPISGHATLYWYQQILGQGPKLLIQFQNNGVVDDSQLPKDRFSAERLKGVDSTLKIQPAKLEDSAVYLCASSLTPGTGEPEAFFGQGTRLTVV.

This clonotype appeared a few times. J is TRBJ1-6 and V is TRBV25-1; D unclear. Germline-derived CDR1 and CDR2 are MGHDK and SYGVNS. V lost 3 bases and J 3 bases, leaving 3 bases between the germline ends. The CDR3 spans 13 residues. The CDR3 protein is CASSDSYNSPLHF. CDR3 DNA sequence: TGTGCCAGCAGTGACAGCTATAATTCACCCCTCCACTTT.

The rearrangement uses TRBV12-3 or TRBV12-4 and TRBJ2-7; 11 bases align to TRBD1. There are 14 residues in the CDR3. Unmatched junction bases numbered 3, after V lost 6 bases and J lost 2 bases. DNA for the CDR3: TGTGCCAGCAGAGGACAGGGGGCCCCCTACGAGCAGTACTTC. It is translated as CASRGQGAPYEQYF.

The CDR3 here is CASSPKIVDPRGEQYF. Here the CDR3 DNA reads TGTGCCAGCAGCCCCAAGATCGTTGACCCCCGAGGGGAGCAGTACTTC. The chain has TRBV4-2 and TRBJ2-7, with D possibly TRBD2 on 5 matching bases. Germline V gene sequence: CDR1 LGHNA, CDR2 YNFKEQ. The CDR3 is 16 amino acids. V lost 4 bases and J 7 bases, leaving 23 bases between the germline ends.

The rearrangement links TRBV12-3 or TRBV12-4 to TRBJ2-5, with unresolved D. V lost 11 bases, J lost 5 bases, and 15 bases lay in between. The CDR3 sequence is 12 residues long. The CDR3 protein is CAVQDGFETQYF. CDR3 in DNA: TGTGCCGTCCAGGATGGTTTTGAGACCCAGTACTTC.

The chain recombines TRBV7-2 with TRBJ2-7; D ambiguous. Germline lookup yields CDR1 SGHTA and CDR2 FQGNSA. The germline V and J ends were trimmed by 5 bases and 2 bases, with 10 bases remaining between them. The CDR3 is 13 residues long. DNA for the CDR3: TGTGCCAGCAGCGGAACGATTCCCTACGAGCAGTACTTC. Protein sequence: CASSGTIPYEQYF.

This clonotype was seen at least ten times. V gene TRBV12-3 or TRBV12-4 combines with J gene TRBJ2-1, with 10 bases matching TRBD2. The CDR3 totals 16 residues. Unmatched junction bases numbered 4, after V lost 3 bases and J lost 2 bases. CDR3 loop: CASSFELAGTYNEQFF. CDR3 bases: TGTGCCAGCAGTTTCGAACTAGCGGGGACCTACAATGAGCAGTTCTTC.

As regards this clonotype: A much larger clone lies one base from this, so it may be a read error. In nucleotides, the CDR3 is TGCAGCGTTGAAGGGGGTCAGACATCGCAGTACTTC. This translates into CSVEGGQTSQYF. The rearrangement uses TRBV29-1 and TRBJ2-5; D gene ambiguous. Trimming left V 1 base short and J 11 bases short, with 14 bases between. This CDR3 contains 12 residues. Germline-derived CDR1 and CDR2 are SQVTM and ANQGSEA.

This clonotype has a handful of counts. The rearrangement uses TRBV2 and TRBJ2-1; possible D gene TRBD2, 7 bases. V dropped 7 bases and J dropped 2 bases, with 12 bases sitting between them. Germline-derived CDR1 and CDR2 are SNHLY and FYNNEI. CDR3 length: 14 residues. The DNA of the CDR3 is TGTGCCAGCAAAGGGGGGGTAACCTACAATGAGCAGTTCTTC. It is translated as CASKGGVTYNEQFF.

The rearrangement uses TRBV25-1 and TRBJ2-1, with 11 bases lining up with TRBD1. Germline lookup yields CDR1 MGHDK and CDR2 SYGVNS. Unmatched junction bases numbered 4, after V lost 8 bases and J lost 4 bases. The CDR3 is 14 amino acids. The CDR3 region has the DNA TGTGCCAGCCAGGGACAGGGGGTTTACAATGAGCAGTTCTTC. It codes for CASQGQGVYNEQFF.

In this sample, this clonotype turned up many times. The chain joins TRBV5-1 to TRBJ2-5; possibly TRBD2 for D (5 bases). This CDR3 comprises 14 residues. V dropped 3 bases and J dropped 1 base, with 10 bases sitting between them. The V gene's germline CDR1 is SGHRS and CDR2 YFSETQ. The CDR3 DNA reads as TGCGCCAGCAGCTCCCATGGGAGCCAAGAGACCCAGTACTTC. Amino acids: CASSSHGSQETQYF.